The 5 T cell receptor beta chains presented below share a single source sample, sequenced in a study of human T cells and chemical hapten exposure. The time point is: pre-sensitization, week 0. Regarding treatment: therapeutic diphenylcyclopropenone sensitization with weekly scalp DPC. Using its own MiXCR run on the RACE reads, TCRdb lists one record per CDR3 protein. This table holds 250,000 or so distinct CDR3 sequences, roughly 7.7% found once. The sequencing used whole blood, collected in connection with sensitization to the hapten diphenylcyclopropenone (DPC). These receptors were obtained from a man aged 18 to 30 with alopecia areata. Some clones in this sample may be carry-over from other donors' samples.

This clonotype was seen more than once but under ten times. An end of the junction differs from the germline gene, which may be a read error. V usage is TRBV29-1 and J usage is TRBJ2-3; D ambiguous. The CDR3 has 10 amino acids. Germline CDR1 reads SQVTM; CDR2 reads ANQGSEA. CDR3 in amino acids: CSVQEYTQYF. The CDR3 DNA sequence: TGCAGCGTTCAAGAGTACACGCAGTATTTT.

This clonotype showed up many times. The chain combines TRBV5-6 with TRBJ2-7, with D perhaps TRBD2 (5 bases). CDR3 length: 16 residues. Germline values: CDR1 SGHDT, CDR2 YYEEEE. V lost 4 bases and J 2 bases, leaving 19 bases between the germline ends. The CDR3 here is CASSPDEDGLTYEQYF. As DNA, the CDR3 is TGTGCCAGCAGCCCAGATGAGGACGGACTGACCTACGAGCAGTACTTC.

Many counts were recorded for this clonotype. The genes are TRBV5-4 and TRBJ1-2; TRBD1 matches 9 bases. The CDR3 spans 16 residues. After removal of 0 bases from V and 7 bases from J, the junction contained 10 bases not matched to a gene. Germline loops: CDR1 SGHNT, CDR2 YYREEE (reference sequence). The CDR3 coding sequence is TGTGCCAGCAGCTTGGATATCGACAGGGGGAGGAGTGGCTACACCTTC. This encodes CASSLDIDRGRSGYTF.

V is TRBV12-1 and J is TRBJ2-7; TRBD2, the table's D call, lacks a check against the DNA. TRBV12-1 has pseudogene status. This CDR3 region has 15 residues. The CDR3 spells CASSFPGRGSYEQYV. The CDR3 nucleotides read TGTGCCAGCAGCTTTCCAGGGAGGGGATCCTACGAGCAGTACGTC.

This clonotype was seen a few times. V usage is TRBV7-2 and J usage is TRBJ1-2; a possible D gene is TRBD1 (5 bases). The germline gives CDR1 SGHTA, CDR2 FQGNSA. V was shortened by 5 bases and J by 7 bases, with 20 bases between the two germline ends. The CDR3 loop spans 15 amino acids. DNA for the CDR3: TGTGCCAGCAGCCTAGAGCTTGCGGGGGACTCTGGCTACACCTTC. Amino acids: CASSLELAGDSGYTF.